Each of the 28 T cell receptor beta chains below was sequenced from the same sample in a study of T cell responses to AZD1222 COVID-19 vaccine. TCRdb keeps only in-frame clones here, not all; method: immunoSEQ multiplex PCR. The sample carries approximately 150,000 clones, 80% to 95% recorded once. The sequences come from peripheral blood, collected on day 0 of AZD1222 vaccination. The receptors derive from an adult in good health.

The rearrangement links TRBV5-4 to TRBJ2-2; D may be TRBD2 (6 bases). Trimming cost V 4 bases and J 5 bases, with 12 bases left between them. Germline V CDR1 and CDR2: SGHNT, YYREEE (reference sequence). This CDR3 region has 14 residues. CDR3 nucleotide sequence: TGTGCCAGCAGCCCGGGGACTTCAACCGGGGAGCTGTTTTTT. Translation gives CASSPGTSTGELFF.

CDR3 in amino acids: CASHGGGVNEQFF. The CDR3 DNA reads as TGCGCCAGCCATGGAGGGGGTGTCAATGAGCAGTTCTTC. The V call is TRBV4-1, the J call TRBJ2-1, with D possibly being TRBD1 or TRBD2 (6 bases each). V was pared by 8 bases and J by 6 bases, with 14 bases between. The germline V gene has CDR1 MGHRA and CDR2 YSYEKL. CDR3 length: 13 amino acids.

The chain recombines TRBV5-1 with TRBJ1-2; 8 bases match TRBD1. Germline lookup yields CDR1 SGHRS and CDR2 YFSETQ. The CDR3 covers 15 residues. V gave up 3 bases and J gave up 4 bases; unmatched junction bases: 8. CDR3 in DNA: TGCGCCAGCAGCTCCGGTTCAGGGACAGGCTATGGCTACACCTTC. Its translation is CASSSGSGTGYGYTF.

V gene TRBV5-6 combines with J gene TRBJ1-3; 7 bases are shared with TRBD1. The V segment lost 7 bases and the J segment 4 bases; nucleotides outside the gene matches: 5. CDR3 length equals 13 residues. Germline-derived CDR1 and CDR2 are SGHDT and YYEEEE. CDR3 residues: CASFRGNGNTIYF. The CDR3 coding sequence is TGTGCCAGCTTCAGGGGGAACGGAAACACCATATATTTT.

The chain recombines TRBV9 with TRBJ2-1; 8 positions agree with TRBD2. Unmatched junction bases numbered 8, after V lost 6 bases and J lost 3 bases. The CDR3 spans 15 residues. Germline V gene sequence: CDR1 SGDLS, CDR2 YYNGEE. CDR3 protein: CASNTERENYNEQFF. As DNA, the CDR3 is TGTGCCAGCAACACTGAGCGGGAGAACTACAATGAGCAGTTCTTC.

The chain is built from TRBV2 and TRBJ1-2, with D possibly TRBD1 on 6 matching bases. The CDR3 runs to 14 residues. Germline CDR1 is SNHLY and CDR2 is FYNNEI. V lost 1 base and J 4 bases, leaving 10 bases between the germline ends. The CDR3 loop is CASSEVGGAYGYTF. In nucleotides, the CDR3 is TGTGCCAGCAGTGAAGTAGGGGGGGCCTATGGCTACACCTTC. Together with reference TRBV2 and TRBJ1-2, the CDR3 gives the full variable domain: EPEVTQTPSHQVTQMGQEVILRCVPISNHLYFYWYRQILGQKVEFLVSFYNNEISEKSEIFDDQFSVERPDGSNFTLKIRSTKLEDSAMYFCASSEVGGAYGYTFGSGTRLTVV.

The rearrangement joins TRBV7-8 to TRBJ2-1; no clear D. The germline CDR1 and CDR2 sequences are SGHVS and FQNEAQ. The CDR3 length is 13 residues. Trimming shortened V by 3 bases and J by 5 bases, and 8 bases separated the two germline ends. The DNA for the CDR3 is TGTGCCAGCAGCTTTGGGTCGAACAATGAGCAGTTCTTC. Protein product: CASSFGSNNEQFF.

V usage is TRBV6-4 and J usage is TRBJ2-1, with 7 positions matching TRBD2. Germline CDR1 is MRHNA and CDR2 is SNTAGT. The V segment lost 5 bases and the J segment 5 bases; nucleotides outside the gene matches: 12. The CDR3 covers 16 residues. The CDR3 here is CASSPRTGRFDNEQFF. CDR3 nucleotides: TGTGCCAGCAGTCCAAGGACCGGGAGGTTTGACAATGAGCAGTTCTTC.

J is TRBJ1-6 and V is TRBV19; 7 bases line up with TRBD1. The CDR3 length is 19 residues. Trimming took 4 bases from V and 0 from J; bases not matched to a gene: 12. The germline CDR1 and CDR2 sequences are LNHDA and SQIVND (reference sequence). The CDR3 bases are TGTGCCAGTAGTAGGACGGCGGGACAGCTGAGCTCCTATAATTCACCCCTCCACTTT. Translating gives CASSRTAGQLSSYNSPLHF.

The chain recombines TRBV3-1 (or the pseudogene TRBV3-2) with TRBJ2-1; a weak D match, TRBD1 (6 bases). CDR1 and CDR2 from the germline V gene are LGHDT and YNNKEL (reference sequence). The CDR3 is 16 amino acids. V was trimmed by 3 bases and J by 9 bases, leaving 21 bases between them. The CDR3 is CASSHRGRMLFIEQFF. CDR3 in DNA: TGTGCCAGCAGCCACAGGGGCCGTATGCTATTCATTGAGCAGTTCTTC.

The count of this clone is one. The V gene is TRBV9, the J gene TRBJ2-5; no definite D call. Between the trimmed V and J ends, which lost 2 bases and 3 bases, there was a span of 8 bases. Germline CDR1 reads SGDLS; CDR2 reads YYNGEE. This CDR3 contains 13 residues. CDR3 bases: TGTGCCAGCAGCGTGGCCGGTGAAGAGACCCAGTACTTC. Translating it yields CASSVAGEETQYF.

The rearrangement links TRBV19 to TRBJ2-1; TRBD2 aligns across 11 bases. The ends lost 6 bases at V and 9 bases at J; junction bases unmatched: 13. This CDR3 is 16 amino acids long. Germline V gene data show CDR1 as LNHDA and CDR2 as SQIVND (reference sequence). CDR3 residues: CASRGPGLADGVEQFF. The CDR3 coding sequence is TGTGCCAGTAGGGGCCCGGGACTAGCGGATGGGGTTGAGCAGTTCTTC.

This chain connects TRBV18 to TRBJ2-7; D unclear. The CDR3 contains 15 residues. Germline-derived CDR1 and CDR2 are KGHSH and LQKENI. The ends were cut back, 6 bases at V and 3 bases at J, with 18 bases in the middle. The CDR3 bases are TGTGCCAGCTCCAACTCGCGGACGGTAAACTACGAGCAGTACTTC. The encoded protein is CASSNSRTVNYEQYF.

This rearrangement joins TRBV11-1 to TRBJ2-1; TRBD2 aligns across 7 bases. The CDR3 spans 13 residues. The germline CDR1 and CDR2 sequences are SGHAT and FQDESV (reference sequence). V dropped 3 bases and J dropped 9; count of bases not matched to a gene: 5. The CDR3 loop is CASSFRPSGEQFF. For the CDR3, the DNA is TGTGCCAGCAGCTTCAGGCCTAGCGGTGAGCAGTTCTTC.

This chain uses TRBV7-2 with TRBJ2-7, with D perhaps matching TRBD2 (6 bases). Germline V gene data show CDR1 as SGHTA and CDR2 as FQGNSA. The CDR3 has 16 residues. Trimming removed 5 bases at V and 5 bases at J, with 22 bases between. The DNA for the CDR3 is TGTGCCAGCAGCAAGGGCTCCTCCGGGGGTCTGGACGAGCAGTACTTC. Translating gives CASSKGSSGGLDEQYF.

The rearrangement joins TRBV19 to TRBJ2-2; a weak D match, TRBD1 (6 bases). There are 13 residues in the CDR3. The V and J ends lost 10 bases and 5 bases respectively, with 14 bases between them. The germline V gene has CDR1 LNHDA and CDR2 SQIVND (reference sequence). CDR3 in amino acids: CATRGVGTGELFF. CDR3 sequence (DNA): TGTGCCACCAGGGGTGTTGGGACCGGGGAGCTGTTTTTT.

DNA of the CDR3: TGCAGTGCAGTTAGGGGGGACGAGCAGTACTTC. It yields the protein CSAVRGDEQYF. The J gene is TRBJ2-7, the V gene TRBV20-1; D might be TRBD1 or TRBD2, each matching 6 bases. Germline V gives CDR1 DFQATT, CDR2 SNEGSKA (reference sequence). This CDR3 is built from 11 residues. Trimming stripped 6 bases from V and 5 bases from J, with 11 bases between.

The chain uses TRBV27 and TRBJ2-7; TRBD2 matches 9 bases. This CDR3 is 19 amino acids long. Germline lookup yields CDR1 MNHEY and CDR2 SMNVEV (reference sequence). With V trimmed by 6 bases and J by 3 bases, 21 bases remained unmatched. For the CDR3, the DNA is TGTGCCAGCAGCCTCAGTTTCGAAGTTGAGGCTAGCGGGAACTACGAGCAGTACTTC. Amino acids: CASSLSFEVEASGNYEQYF.

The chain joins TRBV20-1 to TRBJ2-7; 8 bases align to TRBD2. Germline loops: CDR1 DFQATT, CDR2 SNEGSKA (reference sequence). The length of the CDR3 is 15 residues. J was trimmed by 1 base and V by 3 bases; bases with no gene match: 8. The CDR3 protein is CSASGRLAGSYEQYF. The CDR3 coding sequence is TGCAGTGCTAGTGGGCGTCTAGCGGGTTCCTACGAGCAGTACTTC.

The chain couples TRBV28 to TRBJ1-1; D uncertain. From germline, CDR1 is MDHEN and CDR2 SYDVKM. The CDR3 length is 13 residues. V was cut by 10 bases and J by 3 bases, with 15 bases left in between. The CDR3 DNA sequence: TGTGCCACCGAGGGCCGGAGGGACACTGAAGCTTTCTTT. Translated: CATEGRRDTEAFF.

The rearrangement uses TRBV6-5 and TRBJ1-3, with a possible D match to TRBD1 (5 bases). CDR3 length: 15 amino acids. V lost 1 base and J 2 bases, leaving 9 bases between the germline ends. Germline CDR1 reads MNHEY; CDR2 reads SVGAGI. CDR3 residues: CASSYLGGTGNTIYF. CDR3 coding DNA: TGTGCCAGCAGTTACTTGGGGGGTACTGGAAACACCATATATTTT.

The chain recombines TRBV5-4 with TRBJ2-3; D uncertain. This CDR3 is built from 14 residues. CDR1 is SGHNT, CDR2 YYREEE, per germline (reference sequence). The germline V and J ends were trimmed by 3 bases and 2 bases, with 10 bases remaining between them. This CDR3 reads CASSSPEHTDTQYF. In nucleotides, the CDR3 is TGTGCCAGCAGCTCCCCAGAACACACAGATACGCAGTATTTT. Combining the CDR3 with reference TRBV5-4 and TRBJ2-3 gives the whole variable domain ETGVTQSPTHLIKTRGQQVTLRCSSQSGHNTVSWYQQALGQGPQFIFQYYREEENGRGNFPPRFSGLQFPNYSSELNVNALELDDSALYLCASSSPEHTDTQYFGPGTRLTVL.

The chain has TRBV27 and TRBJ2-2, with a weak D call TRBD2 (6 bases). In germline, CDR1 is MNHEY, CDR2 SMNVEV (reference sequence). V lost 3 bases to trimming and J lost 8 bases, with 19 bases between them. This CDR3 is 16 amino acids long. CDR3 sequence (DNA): TGTGCCAGCAGTTTCTGGAAGACTAGTATTTTTGGGGAGCTGTTTTTT. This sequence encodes CASSFWKTSIFGELFF.

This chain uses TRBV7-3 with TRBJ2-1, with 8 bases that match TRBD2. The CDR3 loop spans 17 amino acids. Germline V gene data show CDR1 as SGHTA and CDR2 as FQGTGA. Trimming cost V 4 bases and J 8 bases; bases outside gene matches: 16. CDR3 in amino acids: CASSSPSLAEFTDEQFF. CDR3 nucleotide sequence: TGTGCCAGCAGCTCTCCTTCACTAGCGGAATTTACTGATGAGCAGTTCTTC.

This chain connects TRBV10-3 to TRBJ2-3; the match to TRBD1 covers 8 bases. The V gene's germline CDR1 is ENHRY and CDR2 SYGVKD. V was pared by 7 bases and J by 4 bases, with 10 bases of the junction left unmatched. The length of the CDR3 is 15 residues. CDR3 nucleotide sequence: TGTGCCATCACTGCTGACAGGGGTTGGTCAGATACGCAGTATTTT. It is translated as CAITADRGWSDTQYF.

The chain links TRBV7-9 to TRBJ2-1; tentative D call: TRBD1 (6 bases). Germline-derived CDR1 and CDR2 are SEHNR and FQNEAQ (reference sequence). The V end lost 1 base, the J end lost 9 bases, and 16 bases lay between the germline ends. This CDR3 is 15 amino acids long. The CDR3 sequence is CASSLVGTPEGEQFF. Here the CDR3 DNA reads TGTGCCAGCAGCTTAGTCGGGACACCAGAGGGTGAGCAGTTCTTC.

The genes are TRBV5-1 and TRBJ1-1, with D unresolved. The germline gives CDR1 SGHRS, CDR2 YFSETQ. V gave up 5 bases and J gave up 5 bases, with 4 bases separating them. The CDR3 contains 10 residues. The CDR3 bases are TGCGCCAGCAGAGGGACTGAAGCTTTCTTT. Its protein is CASRGTEAFF.

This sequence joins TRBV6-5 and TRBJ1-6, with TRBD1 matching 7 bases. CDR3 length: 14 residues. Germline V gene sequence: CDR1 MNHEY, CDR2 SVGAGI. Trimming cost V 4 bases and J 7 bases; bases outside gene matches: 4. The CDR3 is CASSLGQRNSPLHF. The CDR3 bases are TGTGCCAGCAGTTTGGGACAGCGGAATTCACCCCTCCACTTT.